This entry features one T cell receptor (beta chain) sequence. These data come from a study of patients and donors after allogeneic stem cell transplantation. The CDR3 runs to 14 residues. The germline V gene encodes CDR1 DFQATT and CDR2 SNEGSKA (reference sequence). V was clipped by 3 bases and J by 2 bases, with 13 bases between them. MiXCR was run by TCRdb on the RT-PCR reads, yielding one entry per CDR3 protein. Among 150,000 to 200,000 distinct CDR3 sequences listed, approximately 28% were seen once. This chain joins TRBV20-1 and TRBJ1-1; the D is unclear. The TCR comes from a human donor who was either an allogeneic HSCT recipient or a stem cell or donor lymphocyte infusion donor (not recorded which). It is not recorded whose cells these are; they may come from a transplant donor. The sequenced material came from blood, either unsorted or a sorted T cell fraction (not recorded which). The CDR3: CSARAPGINTEAFF. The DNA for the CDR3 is TGCAGTGCTAGGGCCCCCGGGATTAACACTGAAGCTTTCTTT.